The T cell receptor (beta chain) described here comes from a study of graft-versus-host responses after intestinal transplantation. Study summary: The study gave all recipients anti-thymocyte globulin induction, then tacrolimus and steroids for approximately three years.

Clones were sequenced by immunoSEQ multiplex PCR, and TCRdb holds only the in-frame ones, with some missing. The sample has 80,000 to 100,000 clones; more than 85% are singletons. Study-wide results and limits: An association linked early post-transplant HvG declines with peak circulating GvH clone levels. GvH clones turned up in recipient marrow; some had shown up first in ileum or blood.

Germline assignment: CDR1 SGHDT and CDR2 YYEEEE. The V end was cut by 4 bases, the J end by 4 bases, with 15 bases between. The CDR3 totals 15 residues. Note on this clone: Its antigen is as yet unknown.

The material was unstimulated CD4+ T cells sorted from spleen or lymph node cells, obtained before intestinal transplant. The sequence derives from a human donor who received an intestinal transplant. V is TRBV5-6 and J is TRBJ2-1; TRBD2 is a possible D gene (6 bases). The CDR3 region has the DNA TGTGCCAGCAGCGGAGGGTTTAGAGCTTACAATGAGCAGTTCTTC. Translation gives CASSGGFRAYNEQFF.